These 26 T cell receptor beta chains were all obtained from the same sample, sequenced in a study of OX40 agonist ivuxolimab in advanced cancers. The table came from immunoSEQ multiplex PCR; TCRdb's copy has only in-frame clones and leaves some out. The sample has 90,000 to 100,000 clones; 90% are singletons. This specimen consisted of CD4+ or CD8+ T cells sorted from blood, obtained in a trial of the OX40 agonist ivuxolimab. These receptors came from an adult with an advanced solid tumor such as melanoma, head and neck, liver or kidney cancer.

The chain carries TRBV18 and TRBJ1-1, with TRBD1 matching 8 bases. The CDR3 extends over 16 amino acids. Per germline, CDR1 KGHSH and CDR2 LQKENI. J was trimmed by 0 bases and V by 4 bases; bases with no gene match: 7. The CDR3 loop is CASSLGQGIMNTEAFF. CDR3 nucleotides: TGTGCCAGCTCACTAGGACAGGGCATTATGAACACTGAAGCTTTCTTT.

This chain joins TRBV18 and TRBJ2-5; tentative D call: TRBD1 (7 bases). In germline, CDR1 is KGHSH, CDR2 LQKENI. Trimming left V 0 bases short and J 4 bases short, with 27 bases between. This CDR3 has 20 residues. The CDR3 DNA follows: TGTGCCAGCTCACCACCCCCTAGCGCAGGGGAGACTAGGGGGCCAGAGACCCAGTACTTC. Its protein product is CASSPPPSAGETRGPETQYF.

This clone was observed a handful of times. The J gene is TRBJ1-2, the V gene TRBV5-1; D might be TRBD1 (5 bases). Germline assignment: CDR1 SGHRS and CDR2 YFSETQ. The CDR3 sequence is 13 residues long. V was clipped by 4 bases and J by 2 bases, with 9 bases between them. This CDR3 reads CASSVQENYGYTF. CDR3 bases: TGCGCCAGCAGCGTACAGGAAAACTATGGCTACACCTTC.

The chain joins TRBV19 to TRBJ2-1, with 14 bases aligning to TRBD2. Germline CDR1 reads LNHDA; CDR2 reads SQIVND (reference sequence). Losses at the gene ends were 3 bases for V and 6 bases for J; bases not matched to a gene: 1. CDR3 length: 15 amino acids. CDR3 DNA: TGTGCCAGTAGTATGACTAGCGGGGGGGCCAATGAGCAGTTCTTC. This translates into CASSMTSGGANEQFF.

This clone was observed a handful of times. CDR3 loop: CASSQDGSSNQPQHF. CDR3 nucleotide sequence: TGCGCCAGCAGCCAGGACGGGAGTAGCAATCAGCCCCAGCATTTT. The rearrangement joins TRBV4-1 to TRBJ1-5, with unresolved D. The CDR3 consists of 15 residues. The germline V gene has CDR1 MGHRA and CDR2 YSYEKL. V was clipped by 3 bases and J by 0 bases, with 9 bases between them.

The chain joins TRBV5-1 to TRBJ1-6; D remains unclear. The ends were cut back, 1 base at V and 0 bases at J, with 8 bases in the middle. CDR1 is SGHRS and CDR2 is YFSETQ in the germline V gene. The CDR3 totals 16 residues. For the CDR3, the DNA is TGCGCCAGCAGCTTGTCAGGAAACTCCTATAATTCACCCCTCCACTTT. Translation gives CASSLSGNSYNSPLHF.

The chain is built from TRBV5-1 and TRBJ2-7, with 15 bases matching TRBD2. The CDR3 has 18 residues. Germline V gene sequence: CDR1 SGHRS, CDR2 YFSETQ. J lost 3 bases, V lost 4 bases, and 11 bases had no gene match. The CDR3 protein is CASSGGLAGGPIGYEQYF. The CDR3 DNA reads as TGCGCCAGCAGCGGCGGACTAGCGGGAGGGCCGATCGGCTACGAGCAGTACTTC.

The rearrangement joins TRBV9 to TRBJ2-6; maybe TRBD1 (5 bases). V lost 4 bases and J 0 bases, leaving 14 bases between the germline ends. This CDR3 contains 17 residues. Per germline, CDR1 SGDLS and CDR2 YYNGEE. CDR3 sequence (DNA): TGTGCCAGCAGCTTAGCAGGGTCGCTCTCTGGGGCCAACGTCCTGACTTTC. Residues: CASSLAGSLSGANVLTF.

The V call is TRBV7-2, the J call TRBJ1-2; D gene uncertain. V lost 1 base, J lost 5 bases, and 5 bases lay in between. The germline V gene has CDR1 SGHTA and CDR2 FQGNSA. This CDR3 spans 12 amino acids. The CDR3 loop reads CASSLDIYGYTF. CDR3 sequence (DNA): TGTGCCAGCAGCTTAGATATTTATGGCTACACCTTC.

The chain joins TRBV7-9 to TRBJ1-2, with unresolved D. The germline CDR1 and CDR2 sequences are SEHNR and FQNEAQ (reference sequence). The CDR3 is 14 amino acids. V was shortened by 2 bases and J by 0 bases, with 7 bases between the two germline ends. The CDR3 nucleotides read TGTGCCAGCAGCTTAAGGGCAGCTAACTATGGCTACACCTTC. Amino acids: CASSLRAANYGYTF.

The CDR3 is CASSAYRDNQPQHF. CDR3 nucleotide sequence: TGTGCCAGCAGTGCTTACAGGGACAATCAGCCCCAGCATTTT. The chain links TRBV2 to TRBJ1-5; the D gene is possibly TRBD1 (6 bases). The germline CDR1 and CDR2 sequences are SNHLY and FYNNEI. The CDR3 is made up of 14 amino acids. Trimming pared 4 bases from V and 3 bases from J, leaving 10 bases between.

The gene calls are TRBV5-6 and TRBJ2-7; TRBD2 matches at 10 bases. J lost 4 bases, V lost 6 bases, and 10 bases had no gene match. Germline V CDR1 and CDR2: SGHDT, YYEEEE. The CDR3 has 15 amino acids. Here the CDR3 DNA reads TGTGCCAGCAAGTTTCGGACTAGCGGAATTTACGAGCAGTACTTC. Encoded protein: CASKFRTSGIYEQYF.

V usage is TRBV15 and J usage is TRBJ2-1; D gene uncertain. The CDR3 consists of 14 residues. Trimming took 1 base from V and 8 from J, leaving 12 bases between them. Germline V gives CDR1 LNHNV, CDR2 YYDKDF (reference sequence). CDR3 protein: CATSRVLRSHEQFF. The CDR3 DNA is TGTGCCACCAGCAGAGTTCTCCGATCCCATGAGCAGTTCTTC.

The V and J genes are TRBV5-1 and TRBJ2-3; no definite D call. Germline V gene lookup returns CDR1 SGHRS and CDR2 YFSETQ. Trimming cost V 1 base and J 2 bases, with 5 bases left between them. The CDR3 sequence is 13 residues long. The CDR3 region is CASSLKFTDTQYF. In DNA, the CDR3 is TGCGCCAGCAGCTTGAAATTCACAGATACGCAGTATTTT.

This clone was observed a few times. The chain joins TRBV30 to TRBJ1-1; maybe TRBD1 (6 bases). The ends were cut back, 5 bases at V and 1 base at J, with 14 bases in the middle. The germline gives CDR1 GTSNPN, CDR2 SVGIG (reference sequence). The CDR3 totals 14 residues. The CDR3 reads CAWQKGQRNTEAFF. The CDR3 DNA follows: TGTGCCTGGCAGAAAGGACAGCGGAACACTGAAGCTTTCTTT.

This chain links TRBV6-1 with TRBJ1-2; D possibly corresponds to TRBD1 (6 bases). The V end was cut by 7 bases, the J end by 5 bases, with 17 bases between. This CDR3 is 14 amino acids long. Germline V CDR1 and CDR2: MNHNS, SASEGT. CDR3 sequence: CASNRAGEKYGYTF. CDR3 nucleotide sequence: TGTGCCAGCAATCGGGCAGGGGAAAAGTATGGCTACACCTTC.

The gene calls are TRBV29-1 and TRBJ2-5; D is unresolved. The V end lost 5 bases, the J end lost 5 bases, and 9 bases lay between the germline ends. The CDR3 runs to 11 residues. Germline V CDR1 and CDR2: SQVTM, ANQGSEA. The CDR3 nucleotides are TGCAGCGTTACCCGGGTGGAGACCCAGTACTTC. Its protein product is CSVTRVETQYF.

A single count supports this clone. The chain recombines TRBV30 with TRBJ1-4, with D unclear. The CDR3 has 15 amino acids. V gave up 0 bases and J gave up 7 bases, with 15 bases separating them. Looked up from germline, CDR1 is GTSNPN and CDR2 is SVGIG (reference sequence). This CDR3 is CAWSVMSSRGEKLFF. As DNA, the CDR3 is TGTGCCTGGAGTGTAATGTCCTCTCGGGGTGAAAAACTGTTTTTT.

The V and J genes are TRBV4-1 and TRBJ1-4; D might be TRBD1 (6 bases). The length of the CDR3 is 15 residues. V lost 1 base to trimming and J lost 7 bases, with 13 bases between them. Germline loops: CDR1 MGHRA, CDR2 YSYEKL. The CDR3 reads CASSQGRARGEKLFF. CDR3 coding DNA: TGCGCCAGCAGCCAAGGACGTGCCAGGGGTGAAAAACTGTTTTTT.

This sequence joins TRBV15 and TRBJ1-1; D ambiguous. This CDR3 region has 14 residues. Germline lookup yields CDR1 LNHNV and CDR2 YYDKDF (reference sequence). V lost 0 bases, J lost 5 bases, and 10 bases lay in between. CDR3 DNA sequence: TGTGCCACCAGCAGAGATCGCGGTCGGACTGAAGCTTTCTTT. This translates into CATSRDRGRTEAFF.

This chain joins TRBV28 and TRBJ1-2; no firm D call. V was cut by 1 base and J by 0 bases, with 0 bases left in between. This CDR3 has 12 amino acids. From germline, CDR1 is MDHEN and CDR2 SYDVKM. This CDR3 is CASSLSNYGYTF. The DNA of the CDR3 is TGTGCCAGCAGTTTATCTAACTATGGCTACACCTTC.

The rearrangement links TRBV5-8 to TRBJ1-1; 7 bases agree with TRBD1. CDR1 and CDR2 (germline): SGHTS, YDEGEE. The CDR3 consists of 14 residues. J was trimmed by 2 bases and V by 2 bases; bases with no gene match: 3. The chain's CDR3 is CASSLGTANTEAFF. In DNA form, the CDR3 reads TGTGCCAGCAGCTTAGGGACAGCTAACACTGAAGCTTTCTTT.

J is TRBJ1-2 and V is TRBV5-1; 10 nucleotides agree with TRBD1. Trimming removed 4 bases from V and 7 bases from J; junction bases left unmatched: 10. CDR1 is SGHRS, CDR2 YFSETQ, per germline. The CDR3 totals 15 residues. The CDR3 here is CASSPGGTGAGGYTF. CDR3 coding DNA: TGCGCCAGCAGCCCTGGGGGGACAGGGGCTGGTGGCTACACCTTC. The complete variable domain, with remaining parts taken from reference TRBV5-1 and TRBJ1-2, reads KAGVTQTPRYLIKTRGQQVTLSCSPISGHRSVSWYQQTPGQGLQFLFEYFSETQRNKGNFPGRFSGRQFSNSRSEMNVSTLELGDSALYLCASSPGGTGAGGYTFGSGTRLTVV.

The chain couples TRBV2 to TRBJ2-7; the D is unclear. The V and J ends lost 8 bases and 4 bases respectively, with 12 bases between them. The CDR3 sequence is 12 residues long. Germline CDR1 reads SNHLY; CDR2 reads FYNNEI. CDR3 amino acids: CASQMDRYEQYF. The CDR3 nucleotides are TGTGCCAGCCAAATGGACCGGTACGAGCAGTACTTC.

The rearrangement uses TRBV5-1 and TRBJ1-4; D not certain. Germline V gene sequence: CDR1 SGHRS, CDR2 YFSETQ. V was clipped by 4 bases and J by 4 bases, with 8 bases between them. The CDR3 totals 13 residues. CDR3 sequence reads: CASSRGFNEKLFF. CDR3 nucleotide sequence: TGCGCCAGCAGCAGAGGGTTTAATGAAAAACTGTTTTTT.

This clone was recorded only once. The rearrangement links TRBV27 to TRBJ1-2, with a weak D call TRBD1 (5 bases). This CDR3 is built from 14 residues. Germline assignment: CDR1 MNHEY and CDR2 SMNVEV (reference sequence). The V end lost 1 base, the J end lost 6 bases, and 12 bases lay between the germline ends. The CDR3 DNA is TGTGCCAGCAGTTTATTCGGCGGGGCCAATGGCTACACCTTC. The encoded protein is CASSLFGGANGYTF.